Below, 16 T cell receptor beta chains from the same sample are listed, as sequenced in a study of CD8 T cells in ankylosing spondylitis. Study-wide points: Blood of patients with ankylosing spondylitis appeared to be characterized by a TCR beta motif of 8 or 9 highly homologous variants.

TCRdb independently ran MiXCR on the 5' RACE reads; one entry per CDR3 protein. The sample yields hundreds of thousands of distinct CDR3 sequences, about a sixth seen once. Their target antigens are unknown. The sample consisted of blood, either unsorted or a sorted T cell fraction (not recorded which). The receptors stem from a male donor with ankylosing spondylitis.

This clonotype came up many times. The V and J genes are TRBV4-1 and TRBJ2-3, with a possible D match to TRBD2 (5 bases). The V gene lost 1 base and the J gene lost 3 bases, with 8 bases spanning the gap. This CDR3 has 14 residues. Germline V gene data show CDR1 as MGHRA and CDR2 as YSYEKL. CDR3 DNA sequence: TGCGCCAGCAGCCAAGGAGGAGGAACAGATACGCAGTATTTT. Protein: CASSQGGGTDTQYF.

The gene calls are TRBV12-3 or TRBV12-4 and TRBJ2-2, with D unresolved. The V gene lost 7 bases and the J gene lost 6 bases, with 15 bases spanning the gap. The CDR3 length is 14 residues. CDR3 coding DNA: TGTGCCAGCACCCCGACACAATTGGCCGGGGAGCTGTTTTTT. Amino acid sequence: CASTPTQLAGELFF.

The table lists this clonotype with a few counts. The CDR3: CASSLRPSSHGELFF. CDR3 nucleotide sequence: TGTGCCAGCAGCTTGCGCCCCTCTAGCCACGGGGAGCTGTTTTTT. The chain joins TRBV5-6 to TRBJ2-2, with TRBD2 as a possible D gene (5 bases). Germline CDR1 reads SGHDT; CDR2 reads YYEEEE. This CDR3 has 15 amino acids. Trimming shortened V by 1 base and J by 7 bases, and 14 bases separated the two germline ends.

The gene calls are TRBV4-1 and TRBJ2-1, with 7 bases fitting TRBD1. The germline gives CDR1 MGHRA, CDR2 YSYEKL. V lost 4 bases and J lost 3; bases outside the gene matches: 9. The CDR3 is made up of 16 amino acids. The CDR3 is CASSPLGQLNYNEQFF. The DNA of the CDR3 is TGCGCCAGCAGCCCCCTGGGACAGCTAAACTACAATGAGCAGTTCTTC.

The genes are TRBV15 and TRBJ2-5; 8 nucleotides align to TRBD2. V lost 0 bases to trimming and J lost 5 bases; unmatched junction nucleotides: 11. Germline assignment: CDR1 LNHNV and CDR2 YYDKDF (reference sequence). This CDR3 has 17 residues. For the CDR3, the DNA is TGTGCCACCAGCAGAGATGGTTTAGCGGGATCGGGGGAGACCCAGTACTTC. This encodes CATSRDGLAGSGETQYF.

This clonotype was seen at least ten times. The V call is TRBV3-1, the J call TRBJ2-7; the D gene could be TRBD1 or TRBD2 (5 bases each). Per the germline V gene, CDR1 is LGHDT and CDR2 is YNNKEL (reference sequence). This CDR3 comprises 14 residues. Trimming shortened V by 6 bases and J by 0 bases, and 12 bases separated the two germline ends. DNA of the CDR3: TGTGCCAGCAGTCCGACGGGGCTCTCCTACGAGCAGTACTTC. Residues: CASSPTGLSYEQYF.

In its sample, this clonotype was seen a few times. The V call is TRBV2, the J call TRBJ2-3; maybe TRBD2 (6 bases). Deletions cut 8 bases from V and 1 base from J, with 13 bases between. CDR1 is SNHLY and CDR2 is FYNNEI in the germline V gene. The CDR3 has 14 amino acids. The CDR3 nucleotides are TGTGCCAGCGAGGAACGCGGGGGCACAGATACGCAGTATTTT. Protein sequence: CASEERGGTDTQYF.

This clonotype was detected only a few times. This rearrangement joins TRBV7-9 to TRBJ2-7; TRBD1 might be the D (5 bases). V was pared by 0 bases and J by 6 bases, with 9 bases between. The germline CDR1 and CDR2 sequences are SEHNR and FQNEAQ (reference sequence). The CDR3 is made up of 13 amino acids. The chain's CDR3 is CASSLAGAGEQYF. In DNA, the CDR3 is TGTGCCAGCAGCTTAGCAGGGGCCGGCGAGCAGTACTTC.

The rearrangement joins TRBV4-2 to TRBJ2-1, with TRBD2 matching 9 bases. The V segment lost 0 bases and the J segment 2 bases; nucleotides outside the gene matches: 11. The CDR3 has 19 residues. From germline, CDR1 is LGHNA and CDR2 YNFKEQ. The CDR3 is CASSQEEAGGLIPYNEQFF. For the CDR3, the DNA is TGTGCCAGCAGCCAAGAGGAAGCGGGGGGCTTAATCCCCTACAATGAGCAGTTCTTC.

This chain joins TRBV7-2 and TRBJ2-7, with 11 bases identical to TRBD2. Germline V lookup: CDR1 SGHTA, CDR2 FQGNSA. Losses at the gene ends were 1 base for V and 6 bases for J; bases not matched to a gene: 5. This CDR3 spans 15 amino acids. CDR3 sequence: CASSLELAGVSEQYF. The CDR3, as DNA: TGTGCCAGCAGCTTAGAACTAGCGGGAGTGTCCGAGCAGTACTTC.

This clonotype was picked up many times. CDR3: CAISDPATGTYEQYF. The CDR3 nucleotides are TGTGCCATCAGTGACCCCGCGACTGGTACCTACGAGCAGTACTTC. V and J are TRBV10-3 and TRBJ2-7; D unresolved. V lost 3 bases to trimming and J lost 2 bases, with 14 bases between them. The CDR3 spans 15 residues. Germline CDR1 ENHRY, CDR2 SYGVKD.

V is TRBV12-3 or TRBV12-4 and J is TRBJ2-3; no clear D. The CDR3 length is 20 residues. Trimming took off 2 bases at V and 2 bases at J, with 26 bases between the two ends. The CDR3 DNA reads TGTGCCAGCAGTTTATGGTCAGCGCACGTCACATTCCCGGTCACAGATACGCAGTATTTT. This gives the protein CASSLWSAHVTFPVTDTQYF.

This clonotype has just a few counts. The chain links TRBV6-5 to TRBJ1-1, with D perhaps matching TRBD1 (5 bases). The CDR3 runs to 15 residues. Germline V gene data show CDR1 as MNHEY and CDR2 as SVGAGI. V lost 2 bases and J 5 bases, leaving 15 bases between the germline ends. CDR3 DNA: TGTGCCAGCAGTTACGGGCGTCCGGGGGGGACTGAAGCTTTCTTT. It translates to CASSYGRPGGTEAFF.

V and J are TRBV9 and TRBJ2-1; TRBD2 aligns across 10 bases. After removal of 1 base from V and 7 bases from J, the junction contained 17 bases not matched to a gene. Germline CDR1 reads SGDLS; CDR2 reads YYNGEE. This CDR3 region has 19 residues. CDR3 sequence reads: CASSVRPLPSGSPGNEQFF. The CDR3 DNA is TGTGCCAGCAGCGTACGACCCCTCCCTAGCGGGAGCCCCGGAAATGAGCAGTTCTTC.

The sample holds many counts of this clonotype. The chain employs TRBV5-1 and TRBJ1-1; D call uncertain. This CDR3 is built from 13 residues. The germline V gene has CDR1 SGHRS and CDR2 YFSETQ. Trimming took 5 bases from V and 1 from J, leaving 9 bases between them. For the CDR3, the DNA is TGCGCCAGCAGTCCGGTGGCGAACACTGAAGCTTTCTTT. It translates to CASSPVANTEAFF.

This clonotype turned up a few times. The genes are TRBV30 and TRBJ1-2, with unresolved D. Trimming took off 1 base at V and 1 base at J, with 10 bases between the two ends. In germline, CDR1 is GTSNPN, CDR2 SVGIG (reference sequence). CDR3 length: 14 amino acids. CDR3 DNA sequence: TGTGCCTGGAGTGGCCGACAAATTAACTATGGCTACACCTTC. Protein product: CAWSGRQINYGYTF.